What follows is one T cell receptor beta chain and its context. Original processing notes: Nucleated cell counts were estimated from reference gene primer amplification. Generated by immunoSEQ multiplex PCR, the TCRdb table keeps only in-frame clones and is missing some. The D gene and trimming were derived from the DNA, and the V and J assignments and clone size from that table. The sample includes about 140,000 clones, about 79% of them seen just once. The sample belongs to a study of blood T cell repertoires in COVID-19. Study-level information: Whether acute or convalescent, the COVID-19 samples came from the United States, Italy and Spain. Sample material is recorded as cDNA or gDNA derived from T cells, B-cell-depleted T cells, or PBMCs.

Germline V CDR1 and CDR2: MNHEY, SVGAGI. Between the trimmed V and J ends, which lost 6 bases and 0 bases, there was a span of 14 bases. The CDR3 has 15 residues. The source material was peripheral blood. The TCR comes from a woman of 80 years or more with active or convalescent COVID-19. The rearrangement links TRBV6-5 to TRBJ1-1, with a tentative D call TRBD1 (6 bases). The CDR3, as DNA: TGTGCCAGCAGACACGGACAGTTCATGAACACTGAAGCTTTCTTT. Protein sequence: CASRHGQFMNTEAFF.